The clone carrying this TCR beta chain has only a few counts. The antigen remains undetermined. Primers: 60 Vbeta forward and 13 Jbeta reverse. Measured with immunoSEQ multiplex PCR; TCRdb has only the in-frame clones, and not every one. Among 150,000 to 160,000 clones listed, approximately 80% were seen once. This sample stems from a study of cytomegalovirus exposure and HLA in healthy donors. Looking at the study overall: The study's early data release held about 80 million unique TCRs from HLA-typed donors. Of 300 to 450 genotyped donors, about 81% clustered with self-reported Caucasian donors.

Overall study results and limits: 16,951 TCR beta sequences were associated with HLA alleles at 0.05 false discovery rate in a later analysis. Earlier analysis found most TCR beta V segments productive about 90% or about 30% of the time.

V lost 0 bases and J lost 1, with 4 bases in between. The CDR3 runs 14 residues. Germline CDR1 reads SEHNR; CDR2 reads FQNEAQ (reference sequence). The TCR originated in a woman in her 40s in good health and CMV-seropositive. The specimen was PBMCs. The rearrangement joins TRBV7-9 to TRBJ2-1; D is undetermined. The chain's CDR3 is CASSLAASYNEQFF. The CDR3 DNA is TGTGCCAGCAGCTTAGCGGCTTCCTACAATGAGCAGTTCTTC.